This T cell receptor beta chain was found in a study of shared clonotypes between healthy human individuals (dated by TCRdb to about 2020). Describing the broader study: A couple of women and a few men aged 18 to 49 years were included in the cohort. Each donor's leukapheresis produced roughly between roughly 0.9 and 9 billion PBMCs. Per donor, three plates each were used for CD4 naive and CD4 memory, two for CD8 naive, and one for CD8 memory. To increase sequencing depth and limit assay-specific biases, TCR repertoire library preparation and sequencing were carried out by different laboratories using diverse techniques. To estimate repertoire size and how much clonotype sharing occurs between individuals, the study deeply sequenced the blood TCR repertoires of five healthy adults. Results and caveats for the whole study, not just this receptor: Larger estimated clonotype richness was generally found for naive subsets than for memory subsets. Roughly 5% of naive CD4, around 4% of naive CD8, approximately 2.2% of memory CD4, and around 0.42% of memory CD8 clonotypes were shared across a handful of donors. Only blood was sampled, and tissue TCR repertoires likely differ from those in blood. The small number of donors limited the genetic and exposure-history diversity represented. Incomplete sequencing was indicated by rarefaction of sorted-subset datasets, despite the large sequencing depth. Higher generation probabilities were observed for clonotypes shared by all four sorted-subset donors than for non-shared clonotypes. Pairwise subsampling led to the expectation that sequencing depth would affect the degree of clonotype sharing among donors.

The donors were healthy, HIV-negative adults with no recently reported acute infections or vaccinations. Only Caucasian adults living in Nashville, Tennessee, USA were represented among the donors. CD4+ T cells were enriched through magnetic negative selection, after which naive cells were positively selected on CD45RA and the remaining negative fraction served as the memory subset. Blood was collected by leukapheresis, and PBMCs were isolated by Ficoll-Histopaque density gradient centrifugation and then cryopreserved in liquid nitrogen vapor phase. Purity and quantity of every magnetically sorted T cell population were checked by analytical flow cytometry. Genomic DNA was isolated from each sorted fraction and quantified by UV absorbance on a Nanodrop 2000c. Comments on this clone: What this receptor recognizes is not known. No per-base quality is available; no much larger clone lies one base away.

CDR1 SGHTA and CDR2 FQGNSA are derived from the germline V gene. V is clipped by 4 bases and J by 6 bases, and the sequence between their germline boundaries is 13 bases long. From the cysteine up to the phenylalanine, the CDR3 has a length of 13 residues. Only the CDR3 DNA stays, 39 bases, in frame from base 1. TCR CDR3 regions were amplified from genomic DNA by multiplex PCR using the deep immunoSEQ assay. Extracted genomic DNA from each cell subset was distributed evenly across all wells of several immunoSEQ 96-well plates, and each plate was treated as a replicate. Each replicate PCR for sorted subsets received about 220 ng genomic DNA, equal to tens of thousands of T cell genomes. The purified libraries were quantified using a Qubit 3.0 fluorometer, sized with a Bioanalyzer 2100, and then quantified again using the KAPA Library Quantification kit. Each immunoSEQ 96-well plate was sequenced on its own single-read 150-cycle Illumina NextSeq 550 flow cell. Regarding the original processing steps: Because the immunoSEQ output included only junctional sequences and no quality scores, the filtering could not be the same as the filtering used for full-length reads. Sequences were annotated with PyIR, a Python wrapper for IgBLAST v1.9, and V/J genes and CDR3 were assigned using IMGT germline references. Reads were filtered out if the reads had weak V/J assignments (E-value above 1e-6), no CDR3, stop codons, out-of-frame junctions, or ambiguous translated residues. A V3J clonotype was defined by an identical inferred V gene, J gene, and CDR3 amino acid sequence. Percentage overlap between repertoires was calculated by dividing the number of shared unique clonotypes by the size of the smaller repertoire. Repertoire richness was assessed with RTK rarefaction, the Chao1 estimator, and Recon v2.1 estimates of unobserved clonotypes. OLGA was used to compute generation probabilities for all TCRbeta clonotypes that the gDNA method yielded from a few donors. The immuneACCESS repertoire file appears here via TCRdb, limited to in-frame rearrangements. These files lack a portion of the clones; in checked studies, under half of the deficit traces to unresolved V genes, and the cause of the others is not known. Clone size and the V and J calls come from that table; the DNA yielded D and trimming. In this sample the table shows over 2 million clones, over 85% of which occur a single time. The top ten clones comprise 0.1% to 0.15% of the sample.

The TCR originated in a man aged 18-30 years in good health. The chain is made from TRBV7-2 and TRBJ2-7; the D assignment is uncertain and may be TRBD1 or TRBD2, with 5 bases supporting each. Input material: naive CD4+ T cells sorted from blood. According to the study, the label for this sample's cell subset or site signals: CD45RA+ positively selected. The sequence in DNA is TGTGCCAGCAGCTACCTTGGGGGAAGCGAGCAGTACTTC. This yields the protein CASSYLGGSEQYF.